This T cell receptor beta chain was sequenced for a study of OX40 agonist ivuxolimab in advanced cancers. Looking at the study overall: At 0.01 to 10 mg/kg, ivuxolimab was administered intravenously to patients every 2 weeks. In three patients, partial responses were observed, one with hepatocellular carcinoma and two with cutaneous melanoma.

Produced via immunoSEQ multiplex PCR; TCRdb's table is partial and in-frame only. The profile covers about 110,000 clones, with about 92% appearing a single time and around 0.26% taken by the ten largest. The CDR3 extends over 19 amino acids. Trimming pared 4 bases from V and 2 bases from J, leaving 21 bases between. Germline values: CDR1 SGHDN, CDR2 FVKESK. This chain joins TRBV14 and TRBJ2-6; D unclear. The starting material was CD4+ or CD8+ T cells sorted from blood, obtained in a trial of the OX40 agonist ivuxolimab. This receptor was identified in an adult with an advanced solid tumor such as melanoma, head and neck, liver or kidney cancer. CDR3 in amino acids: CASSPLSGKKTAGANVLTF. CDR3 DNA sequence: TGTGCCAGCAGCCCCCTAAGTGGGAAAAAAACCGCTGGGGCCAACGTCCTGACTTTC. Filled out from reference TRBV14 and TRBJ2-6, the complete variable domain reads EAGVTQFPSHSVIEKGQTVTLRCDPISGHDNLYWYRRVMGKEIKFLLHFVKESKQDESGMPNNRFLAERTGGTYSTLKVQPAELEDSGVYFCASSPLSGKKTAGANVLTFGAGSRLTVL.